The entry below gives a single TCR beta chain sequence along with its context. The antigen is unknown. This sample is drawn from a study of Graves' ophthalmopathy and Graves' hyperthyroidism. Study observations and caveats: Distinction of ophthalmopathy from stable hyperthyroidism by a 13-signature model reached approximately 90% sensitivity and 75% to 84% specificity.

The V end was cut by 7 bases, the J end by 5 bases, with 12 bases between. This CDR3 has 14 residues. The TCR beta CDR3 regions underwent amplification from RNA transcripts. The library came from an HTBI-primed first-round RT-PCR and a second-round multiplex PCR. TCRdb passed the multiplex PCR reads through MiXCR, listing each CDR3 protein once. The repertoire holds about 48,000 distinct CDR3 sequences, with less than 65% as singletons. The PBMCs were taken from under 12 ml of fresh peripheral blood. This TCR was sampled from an adult man with Graves' ophthalmopathy. The J gene is TRBJ1-6, the V gene TRBV12-3 or TRBV12-4, with a possible D match to TRBD1 (5 bases). The sequenced material came from peripheral blood. CDR3 in amino acids: CASTRQPHNSPLHF. The CDR3 nucleotides read TGTGCCAGCACCCGACAGCCGCATAATTCACCCCTCCACTTT.